This T cell receptor beta chain was identified during a study of T cells in Graves' hyperthyroidism and ophthalmopathy. Overall study: Peripheral blood was obtained at initial diagnosis, preceding any treatment.

Amplification yielded TCR beta CDR3 regions, with RNA transcripts as the source. First-round RT-PCR of the TCR CDR3 relied on the HTBI primer set. TCRdb ran MiXCR on the multiplex PCR reads and lists one entry per CDR3 protein. Counted here are some 200,000 distinct CDR3 sequences, 15% to 20% occurring once; the ten biggest clones make up 50%. The germline gives CDR1 SNHLY, CDR2 FYNNEI. Trimming took off 7 bases at V and 3 bases at J, with 13 bases between the two ends. This CDR3 region has 13 residues. Patients with uncontrolled infections, other autoimmune diseases, pregnancy or lactation were excluded.

The material sequenced was blood. The source of this sequence is a man in his fifties with Graves' hyperthyroidism. The chain carries TRBV2 and TRBJ2-7, with D possibly being TRBD1 (5 bases). The CDR3 sequence: CASNRGRVYEQYF. CDR3 DNA sequence: TGTGCCAGCAATAGGGGCAGGGTCTACGAGCAGTACTTC.